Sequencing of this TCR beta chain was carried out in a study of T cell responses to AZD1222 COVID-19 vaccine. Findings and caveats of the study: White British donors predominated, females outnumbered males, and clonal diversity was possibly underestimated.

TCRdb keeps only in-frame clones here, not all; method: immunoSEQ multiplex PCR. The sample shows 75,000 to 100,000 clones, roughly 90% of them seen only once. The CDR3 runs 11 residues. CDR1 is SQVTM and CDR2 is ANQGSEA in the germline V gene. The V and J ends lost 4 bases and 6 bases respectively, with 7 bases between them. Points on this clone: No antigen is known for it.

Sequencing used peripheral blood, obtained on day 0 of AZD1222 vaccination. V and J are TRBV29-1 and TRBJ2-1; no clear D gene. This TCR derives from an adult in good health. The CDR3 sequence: CSVVDPNEQFF. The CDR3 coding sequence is TGCAGCGTTGTGGATCCCAATGAGCAGTTCTTC.